This TCR beta chain was sequenced during a study of T cells after yellow fever vaccination. At the level of the study: Preparation used SMART-Seq v4 Ultra Low Input for the low-cell-number fractions. General observations from the study: Secondary responses were weaker yet peaked faster, day 5 versus 15.

The table lists this clonotype with many counts. Its specificity is unknown. The V gene's germline CDR1 is SGHKS and CDR2 YYEKEE (reference sequence). V lost 1 base, J lost 6 bases, and 11 bases lay in between. The CDR3 totals 14 residues. TCRdb recomputed calls from the 5' RACE reads with MiXCR, one row per CDR3 protein. Here the sample spans hundreds of thousands of distinct CDR3 sequences, 10% to 15% being singletons. The clonotype originates from a man in his thirties or forties who received the YFV17D yellow fever vaccine. Sequencing was performed on PBMCs, taken on the day of the yellow fever booster vaccination. This sequence joins TRBV5-5 and TRBJ2-1; a possible D gene is TRBD1 (7 bases). Here the CDR3 DNA reads TGTGCCAGCAGCTTGCCAGGGGGGATCAATGAGCAGTTCTTC. Translating it yields CASSLPGGINEQFF.